This TCR beta chain was recovered during a study of OX40 agonist ivuxolimab in advanced cancers. Study-level background: Head and neck, renal cell, melanoma or hepatocellular carcinoma were the cancers that dose-escalation patients had.

Germline lookup yields CDR1 SNHLY and CDR2 FYNNEI. There are 19 residues in the CDR3. V dropped 5 bases and J dropped 0 bases, with 25 bases sitting between them. This clone occurred once. TCRdb's table, derived via immunoSEQ multiplex PCR, lists solely in-frame clones and lacks some. The table lists about 100,000 clones, 89% of them singletons. The rearrangement joins TRBV2 to TRBJ1-2; D may be TRBD1 (5 bases). The sequencing used CD4+ or CD8+ T cells sorted from blood, collected in a trial of the OX40 agonist ivuxolimab. This receptor was identified in an adult with an advanced solid tumor such as melanoma, head and neck, liver or kidney cancer. CDR3 DNA sequence: TGTGCCAGCAGTCGTTCAGGGTCTTTACTTGCGGGGACTAACTATGGCTACACCTTC. It yields the protein CASSRSGSLLAGTNYGYTF.